This T cell receptor beta chain emerged from a study of T cells in localized non-small cell lung cancer. Overall study results and limits: Investigators sequenced only a single tumor region, leaving heterogeneity possible.

A remark on this clone: The antigen is unknown.

Data came from immunoSEQ multiplex PCR; TCRdb stores just in-frame clones and leaves some out. The sample lists tens of thousands of clones, roughly 79% occurring once. Germline assignment: CDR1 MNHEY and CDR2 SVGAGI. V gave up 0 bases and J gave up 4 bases; unmatched junction bases: 4. The CDR3 has 15 amino acids. This sequence originates from a man aged 40-75 years with stage II lung adenocarcinoma. Sequencing used PBMCs, obtained before any cancer treatment. The chain carries TRBV6-5 and TRBJ2-3; 7 nucleotides agree with TRBD2. CDR3 sequence reads: CASSYSGGRADTQYF. The CDR3 DNA sequence: TGTGCCAGCAGTTACTCCGGCGGGAGAGCAGATACGCAGTATTTT.